A selection of T cell receptor beta chains follows, all from one sample in a study of blood T cells in healthy people across ages. TCRdb redid the calling of the 5' RACE reads with MiXCR, one entry per CDR3 protein. The profile covers about 800,000 distinct CDR3 sequences, with 25% appearing a single time and approximately 4% taken by the ten largest. These same data were also listed under a study on T cells of mothers and their children.

Sequenced material: blood. The receptors stem from a boy aged 5-17 years in good health. The CDR3 runs from the conserved cysteine through the conserved F or W. A D gene is named only where the DNA matches it firmly. The size field is filled for only some rows; it gives once, few, many or a size class.

clone_size,d_call,v_call,j_call,cdr3_nt,cdr3_aa
few,.,TRBV28,TRBJ2-7,TGTGCCAGCAGAAGTAGTACAACCTACGAGCAGTACTTC,CASRSSTTYEQYF
.,TRBD1,TRBV10-3,TRBJ2-3,TGTGCCATCTCCGGGACAGTCACAGGTACGCAGTATTTT,CAISGTVTGTQYF
.,TRBD1,TRBV12-3/TRBV12-4,TRBJ2-7,TGTGCCAGCAGTCCCCTTCGGGACAGGGGACACGAGCAGTACTTC,CASSPLRDRGHEQYF
many,.,TRBV5-5,TRBJ2-5,TGTGCCAGCAGCTTGGCTAGTCCCGAGACCCAGTACTTC,CASSLASPETQYF
.,TRBD1,TRBV5-1,TRBJ2-7,TGCGTCAGCAGCATGGAGAGACAGGGACCATACGAGCAGTACTTC,CVSSMERQGPYEQYF
once,.,TRBV5-1,TRBJ2-3,TGCGCCAGCAGCCCGACGGGGGGCAGCGCAGATACGCAGTATTTT,CASSPTGGSADTQYF
.,TRBD2,TRBV29-1,TRBJ2-4,TGCAGCGCCGTTAGCGGGAGTGCCAAAAACATTCAGTACTTC,CSAVSGSAKNIQYF
.,TRBD1,TRBV28,TRBJ1-5,TGTGCCAGCAGTTCATCTCTGACAGGGCTTGATCAGCCCCAGCATTTT,CASSSSLTGLDQPQHF
.,.,TRBV7-2,TRBJ2-5,TGTGCCAGCAGCTTCTCTCCGGGGCCGAGGGAGCAGTACTTC,CASSFSPGPREQYF
.,.,TRBV10-2,TRBJ1-1,TGCGCCAGCAGTGCCCTTGGGGACACTGAAGCTTTCTTT,CASSALGDTEAFF
few,.,TRBV28,TRBJ2-7,TGTGCCAGCAGGAGTTCTGCGGCAGGGAGCTCCTACGAGCAGTACTTC,CASRSSAAGSSYEQYF
.,.,TRBV9,TRBJ2-5,TGTGCCAGCAGAGCCACCGCGAAGAAAACGGGCGCGCAAGAGACCCAGTACTTC,CASRATAKKTGAQETQYF
few,.,TRBV6-2/TRBV6-3,TRBJ2-5,TGTGCCGGAAGTGCAGGGACTGAAGAGACCCGGTACTTC,CAGSAGTEETRYF
.,.,TRBV19,TRBJ2-3,TGTGCCAGTAGTATCGGTTCTCAGCGCACAGATACGCAGTATTTT,CASSIGSQRTDTQYF
.,TRBD1,TRBV9,TRBJ2-2,TGTGTCAGCAGCTCTTGGACAGGGGGCGCCACCGGGGAGCTGTTTTTT,CVSSSWTGGATGELFF
few,TRBD2,TRBV4-3,TRBJ2-1,TGCGCCAGCAGCCAAGCTCCGGGCGGCGGGAGTAATAGAGATGAGCAGTTCTTC,CASSQAPGGGSNRDEQFF
few,TRBD2,TRBV12-3/TRBV12-4,TRBJ2-1,TGTGCCAGCAGACAGACTAGCGGGACCTACAATGAGCAGTTCTTC,CASRQTSGTYNEQFF
few,TRBD2,TRBV18,TRBJ2-5,TGTGCCAGCTCCCCCGGACTAGCGGGAGTGTATGAGACCCAGTACTTC,CASSPGLAGVYETQYF
.,TRBD2,TRBV7-3,TRBJ2-1,TGTGCCAGCAGCCCGGCTAGCGGGATAGATGAGCAGTTCTTC,CASSPASGIDEQFF
few,.,TRBV14,TRBJ2-4,TGTGCCAGCAGCCAAGATCCCCATCCACGGTACTTC,CASSQDPHPRYF
many,.,TRBV28,TRBJ2-5,TGTGCCAGCAGTTTAGAGGCGGGGCTGCGGGAGACCCAGTACTTC,CASSLEAGLRETQYF
.,.,TRBV25-1,TRBJ2-5,TGTGCCAGCAGTGAATTCCCCAGGGAGTCCGCAGAGACCCAGTACTTC,CASSEFPRESAETQYF
.,TRBD1,TRBV5-1,TRBJ2-5,TGCGCCAGCAGGGCTACGACAGGGCCTGGGACCCAGTACTTC,CASRATTGPGTQYF
.,.,TRBV15,TRBJ2-2,TGTGCCACCAGCAGAGCGGGATCAGGGGGGTATGGCGGGGAGCTGTTTTTT,CATSRAGSGGYGGELFF
.,TRBD1,TRBV27,TRBJ2-1,TGTGCCAGCAGTGGGACAGGCGGGTACAATGAGCAGTTCTTC,CASSGTGGYNEQFF
.,.,TRBV28,TRBJ2-1,TGTGCCAGCAGTTTTACGGGGGTTTCGGTCTTC,CASSFTGVSVF
few,.,TRBV4-2,TRBJ2-1,TGTGCCAGCAGCCAAGATAGAGGTCTGGGCAATGAGCAGTTCTTC,CASSQDRGLGNEQFF
.,TRBD1,TRBV7-8,TRBJ2-7,TGTGCCAGCAGCTATCTGGACAGGGCACTACGGGAGCAGTACTTC,CASSYLDRALREQYF
few,.,TRBV28,TRBJ1-5,TGTGCCAGCAGTTTAATATCGGCCCTTAGCAATCAGCCCCAGCATTTT,CASSLISALSNQPQHF
.,.,TRBV15,TRBJ2-5,TGTGCCACCAGCAGAGAAATGGGCGAGACCCAGTACTTC,CATSREMGETQYF
few,TRBD1,TRBV19,TRBJ2-5,TGTGCCAGTCCGGGGTTAGAGACAGGGTCGCGAGAGACCCAGTACTTC,CASPGLETGSRETQYF
.,.,TRBV6-1,TRBJ2-5,TGTGCCAGCAGCCTTACCCGGACTCAGTACCAAGAGGCCCAGTACTTC,CASSLTRTQYQEAQYF
.,.,TRBV11-2,TRBJ2-2,TGTGCCAGCAGCTTCACAGGGTTTTTGAGCGCCGGGGAGCTGTTTTTT,CASSFTGFLSAGELFF
.,.,TRBV7-2,TRBJ2-3,TGTGCCAGCAGCTTAGGTCCCCGCATGAGCACAGATACGCAGTATTTT,CASSLGPRMSTDTQYF
.,.,TRBV15,TRBJ2-7,TGTGCCACCAGGGAAGGGCCCGAGCAGTACTTC,CATREGPEQYF
.,.,TRBV20-1,TRBJ2-2,TGCAGTGCTAGGCACACAGCGTCCGGGGAGCTGTTTTTT,CSARHTASGELFF
few,.,TRBV27,TRBJ1-6,TGTGCCAGCAGTTTCAGGTCAGCGGAATCACCCCTCCACTTT,CASSFRSAESPLHF
.,.,TRBV13,TRBJ1-2,TGTGCCAGCAGCTTAACGGGGGATCGCTATGGCTACACCTTC,CASSLTGDRYGYTF
many,.,TRBV5-1,TRBJ2-3,TGCGCCAGCAGCTTCAGAAACACAGATACGCAGTATTTT,CASSFRNTDTQYF
few,.,TRBV5-1,TRBJ2-1,TGCGCCAGCAGCTCCACCGGACGTAAATCCTACAATGAGCAGTTCTTC,CASSSTGRKSYNEQFF
.,.,TRBV28,TRBJ1-1,TGTGTCAGCAGCCGAGGGGCGTCCTCAGCTTTCTTT,CVSSRGASSAFF
.,TRBD1,TRBV29-1,TRBJ1-1,TGCAGCGTTGATCACAGGGGGCTGAGCACTGAAGCTTTCTTT,CSVDHRGLSTEAFF
.,TRBD2,TRBV12-3/TRBV12-4,TRBJ2-5,TGTGCCAGCAGTTTAGGTACTAGCGGTATGGAGACCCAGTACTTC,CASSLGTSGMETQYF
.,.,TRBV20-1,TRBJ1-5,TGCAGTGCCACCCGGGGAGGGACGTCATATCAGCCCCAGCATTTT,CSATRGGTSYQPQHF
few,.,TRBV15,TRBJ1-2,TGTGCCACCAGCAGACCAAGAGTGGACAGTCACTATGGCTACACCTTC,CATSRPRVDSHYGYTF
.,.,TRBV4-1,TRBJ2-7,TGCGCCAGCAGCCCTGGGATCAGAGACGGCGAGCAGTACTTC,CASSPGIRDGEQYF
few,TRBD1,TRBV28,TRBJ2-2,TGTGCCAGCAGTTCACAGGGGGGATATCCCGGGGAGCTGTTTTTT,CASSSQGGYPGELFF
.,.,TRBV4-3,TRBJ2-1,TGCGCCAGCAGCCCGGGAGTATCCTACAATGAGCAGTTCTTC,CASSPGVSYNEQFF
.,TRBD1,TRBV4-1,TRBJ2-3,TGCGCCAGCAGCCAGACGGGACAGTACACAGATACGCAGTATTTT,CASSQTGQYTDTQYF
few,TRBD1,TRBV7-2,TRBJ1-4,TGTGCCAGCAGCTTAGGGTTGGCGTACAGGGGGTCAACTAATGAAAAACTGTTTTTT,CASSLGLAYRGSTNEKLFF
few,.,TRBV21-1,TRBJ1-5,TGTGCCAGCTTGGGGCGACGGAATCAGCCCCAGCATTTT,CASLGRRNQPQHF
.,.,TRBV20-1,TRBJ2-5,TGCAGTGCCGAGCGGGCAGGCAGAGAGACCCAGTACTTC,CSAERAGRETQYF
few,.,TRBV5-1,TRBJ1-2,TGCGCCAGCAGCTACGACTCCAGGGTCTGGTACACCTTC,CASSYDSRVWYTF
few,.,TRBV24-1,TRBJ2-5,TGTGCCACCAGTGATTTGACAGGGTTTCAAGAGACCCAGTACTTC,CATSDLTGFQETQYF
.,TRBD2,TRBV7-9,TRBJ2-2,TGTGCCAGCAGCTTAAGACTAGCGGGGAACACCGGGGAGCTGTTTTTT,CASSLRLAGNTGELFF
few,TRBD1,TRBV27,TRBJ2-4,TGTGCCAGCAGTGGCAGGGGACAGTCAGCCAAAAACATTCAGTACTTC,CASSGRGQSAKNIQYF
many,.,TRBV7-8,TRBJ2-1,TGTGCCAGCAGCTTAATCCCGGGGGTTGAGCAGTTCTTC,CASSLIPGVEQFF
.,TRBD1,TRBV20-1,TRBJ2-7,TGCAGTGCTACCCCGGGACAGGGACCCTACGAGCAGTACTTC,CSATPGQGPYEQYF
.,TRBD2,TRBV20-1,TRBJ2-1,TGCAGTGCTAGAGAAACGGGTCGGGGGGCCTACAATGAGCAGTTCTTC,CSARETGRGAYNEQFF
few,.,TRBV20-1,TRBJ2-2,TGCAGTGCTAGTGGGGCTAGCATGGGGGAGCTGTTTTTT,CSASGASMGELFF